This TCR beta chain originates from a study of CD8 T cells in ankylosing spondylitis (dated by TCRdb to about 2017). At the level of the whole study: The study profiled T cell receptor beta repertoires in healthy donors and ankylosing spondylitis patients to find disease-linked TCR variants. Peripheral blood was sampled, and synovial fluid was also collected from ankylosing spondylitis patients. The full study cohort comprised 25 ankylosing spondylitis patients and 85 to 120 healthy donors.

Only a few counts were recorded for this clonotype. Which antigen it targets is not known. No much larger clonotype is one base removed from it; base qualities were not supplied. General study outcomes and caveats: Some motif variants had previously been reported in the synovial fluid and blood of reactive arthritis patients, which suggests shared mechanisms of disease initiation. Significant enrichment of the disease-linked clones was reported in matched synovial fluid samples from ankylosing spondylitis patients. A TCR beta motif of about eight highly homologous amino acid variants appeared characteristic of blood from ankylosing spondylitis patients. The disease-linked clones showed a CD8+ phenotype and occurred at relatively low frequencies in peripheral blood.

CDR1 and CDR2 are drawn from the germline V gene: SGHRS, YFSETQ. V and J lose 2 bases and 5 bases, and a span of 6 bases separates them. The CDR3 contains 12 residues, cysteine and phenylalanine counted. This entry keeps only the CDR3 DNA: 36 bases, framed from base 1. The listed sequencing device is Illumina HiSeq 2500. TCR beta libraries were prepared by quantitative 5'-RACE with molecular barcodes. The published analysis was carried out like this. To identify disease-linked TCR variants, a new computational method was used, one built on a probabilistic model of VDJ rearrangement. TCRdb itself trimmed the public reads at Q25 with fastp, ran MiXCR and retained productive beta chains. Rows merge per CDR3 protein into single entries with the most common DNA and genes. The V and J calls were not made by the authors but by TCRdb's processing. The sample profile shows 350,000 or so distinct CDR3 sequences; under 8.5% of them were found once. The top ten clones comprise about 15% of the sample.

This receptor was identified in a male donor with ankylosing spondylitis. Sequenced input: blood, either unsorted or a sorted T cell fraction (not recorded which). The rearranged segments are TRBV5-1 and TRBJ2-3; no D gene call is confident. The nucleotide sequence is TGCGCCAGCAGCTTTAGGTTAGATACGCAGTATTTT. It specifies CASSFRLDTQYF.